This T cell receptor (beta chain) was observed in a study of control samples from healthy donors and cancer patients. Sequencing was performed with immunoSEQ multiplex PCR; in TCRdb, only in-frame clones are kept and a portion is missing. The sample contains some 44,000 clones, roughly 65% of which appear only once. This CDR3 has 16 amino acids. After removal of 5 bases from V and 6 bases from J, the junction contained 8 bases not matched to a gene. CDR1 is SGHVS, CDR2 FNYEAQ, per germline. What was sequenced was formalin-fixed, paraffin-embedded tissue. The chain combines TRBV7-6 with TRBJ2-1; TRBD2 matches 12 bases. The sequence was obtained from a male donor with melanoma. The CDR3 here is CASSQYGTSGPNEQFF. CDR3 in DNA: TGTGCCAGCAGCCAATATGGGACTAGCGGGCCCAATGAGCAGTTCTTC.